This TCR beta chain was documented in a study of shared clonotypes between healthy human individuals. Germline CDR1 reads SGHRS; CDR2 reads YFSETQ. V shed 3 bases, J shed 6 bases, and the junction held 10 bases outside the gene matches. The CDR3 has 15 amino acids. CD45RO-negative cells were positively selected for CCR7, leaving out terminally differentiated effector memory CD45RA+ cells. Measured with immunoSEQ multiplex PCR; TCRdb has only the in-frame clones, and not every one. This table has around 2,000,000 clones, roughly 95% appearing once. The sequenced sample consisted of naive CD8+ T cells sorted from blood. The receptor was derived from a man aged 18 to 30 in good health. The V and J genes are TRBV5-1 and TRBJ1-1; 8 bases agree with TRBD1. In DNA, the CDR3 is TGCGCCAGCAGCTCGTCGACAGGGGCGCTGGCTGAAGCTTTCTTT. As protein: CASSSSTGALAEAFF.